This TCR beta chain was recorded in a study of TIL therapy for anti-PD-1-resistant metastatic lung cancer (dated by TCRdb to about 2021). Turning to the overall study: Before any PD-1/PD-L1 blockade was given, tumors were harvested, nivolumab was then administered, and patients who progressed went on to receive lymphodepletion, an infusion of expanded TIL, and IL-2. A median age of about 57 years (range roughly 35-75) and a median tumor PD-L1 proportion score of more than 5% were recorded among enrolled patients. The cohort was composed predominantly of lung adenocarcinoma, with a few EGFR-mutant and two ALK-rearranged tumors included, and half of patients were identified as current or former smokers. Across the cohort, whole-exome sequencing showed a median non-synonymous tumor mutation burden of more than 1.3 mutations per megabase. T cell receptor beta sequencing of tumor and peripheral blood was used to follow clonotypes across the tumor, the expanded TIL product and serial blood samples.

The investigation overall reported the following: Because the cohort was highly selected, with more treatment-naive, never-smoker and oncogene-addicted patients than is typical, generalizability is limited. The study protocol defined all tumor marker inferences as exploratory. Infused TIL clonotypes partially replaced the baseline peripheral repertoire then decayed over months, with no apparent association between persistence and response.

The sample's time point label is to be understood as: pre-treatment sample, taken before nivolumab and TIL therapy. A phase I trial run at two centers enrolled adults with stage 4 NSCLC between October 2017 and 2020. The samples were obtained from a phase I trial that was single-arm and open-label and tested tumor-infiltrating lymphocyte therapy combined with nivolumab in advanced non-small cell lung cancer. Blood mononuclear cells from EDTA tubes were isolated by Ficoll gradient, snap-frozen as pellets, and DNA was extracted with a Qiagen mini-prep kit. Via the germline V gene, CDR1 is ENHRY and CDR2 SYGVKD. Relative to germline, V is 10 bases shorter and J is 5 bases shorter, with 18 bases between their ends. There are 15 amino acids in the CDR3, from cysteine to phenylalanine inclusive. Only CDR3 DNA is held: 45 bases, read in frame from base 1. Using bias-controlled multiplex PCR with the immunoSEQ v3 hsTCRB kit, the TCR beta CDR3 regions were amplified from genomic DNA. TCR libraries were sequenced on an Illumina NextSeq 500 to approximately 2 million read pairs for survey level or roughly 4.5-6.5 million for deep level. As for the original processing: The immunoSEQ Analyzer software assigned V, D and J genes, filtered out non-productive sequences, and reported clonality. Repertoires were compared by productive Simpson clonality and by the Morisita overlap index of productive TRB rearrangements between infused TIL and blood. Absolute clonotype counts in blood were estimated as lymphocyte count times CD3+ fraction times the clone's productive frequency. What TCRdb holds here is the immuneACCESS table cut down to in-frame rearrangements. Part of the clones is not present; checked against another copy, under half of the missing clones reflect an unresolved V gene, and the others are unexplained. That table is the source of V, J and clone size, and D and trimming were worked out from the DNA. This sample is represented by about 16,000 clones; over 70% of them were singletons. The ten most abundant clones make up approximately 40% of the sample.

A word on this clone: Its antigen has not been determined. No base-level quality is on record; no much larger clone is a single base apart.

Recombination joined TRBV10-3 with TRBJ1-6, with a weak D call of TRBD1 (5 bases match). The TCR comes from a person between 25 and 80 years old with non-small cell lung cancer. Sequencing used blood, obtained at baseline. The CDR3 in this case is CATRFIGGDNSPLHF. The DNA sequence is given as TGTGCCACCCGTTTTATAGGAGGGGATAATTCACCCCTCCACTTT.